Listed below are T cell receptor beta chains from one sample, sequenced in a study of patients and donors after allogeneic stem cell transplantation. TCRdb re-called the RT-PCR reads through MiXCR, storing one row per CDR3 protein. The data contain some 880,000 distinct CDR3 sequences, 15% to 20% of them singletons. The sequencing sample was made of blood, either unsorted or a sorted T cell fraction (not recorded which). These receptors came from a human donor who was either an allogeneic HSCT recipient or a stem cell or donor lymphocyte infusion donor (not recorded which). It is not recorded whose cells these are; they may come from a transplant donor. Each CDR3 is given without its conserved first and last residue. The order of the fields is J gene, V gene, CDR3 protein.

TRBJ1-3 TRBV4-1 ASSQDDGSGNTIY
TRBJ2-3 TRBV4-3 ASSQDLVGTVSTDTQY
TRBJ2-5 TRBV24-1 ATSDAPGQGVETQY
TRBJ2-3 TRBV7-2 ASQRDVIDTQY
TRBJ2-7 TRBV7-9 ASSLNLNSYEQY
TRBJ1-5 TRBV2 ASSMRVGQPQH
TRBJ2-5 TRBV10-3 AISDRNQETQY
TRBJ2-1 TRBV25-1 ASSELDRRGNEQF
TRBJ1-1 TRBV12-3/TRBV12-4 ASSLQSNTEAF
TRBJ1-1 TRBV7-3 ASSRRAAEAF
TRBJ2-7 TRBV20-1 SASKGASYEQY
TRBJ1-4 TRBV12-3/TRBV12-4 ASSFIGVNEKLF
TRBJ2-3 TRBV4-3 ASSHGLGDTQY
TRBJ1-5 TRBV12-3/TRBV12-4 ASTLDGINQPQH
TRBJ2-1 TRBV5-1 ASSFLVTNYNEQF
TRBJ2-7 TRBV5-6 ASRPRGHLYEQY
TRBJ2-2 TRBV29-1 SVGHNTGELF
TRBJ2-1 TRBV27 ASSLSKSAGEVAYNEQF
TRBJ2-5 TRBV5-1 ASSPKGNQETQY
TRBJ2-7 TRBV5-1 ASSPDREGVISYEQY
TRBJ2-7 TRBV5-6 ASSFPKSYEQY
TRBJ2-2 TRBV24-1 ATSGGQSMTGELF
TRBJ2-7 TRBV19 ASSIAGTSDEQY
TRBJ2-1 TRBV6-1 ASSEGRGEGGYNEQF
TRBJ2-2 TRBV5-1 ASSPGQYTGELF
TRBJ2-2 TRBV25-1 ASSESSGSPGELF
TRBJ2-3 TRBV4-2 ATDTQY
TRBJ1-5 TRBV3-1 ASSQGTGQPQH
TRBJ1-4 TRBV5-4 ASSSGGGLEKLF
TRBJ1-2 TRBV4-3 ASSQERGGDYGYT
TRBJ1-2 TRBV6-5 ASSSFLWGNYGYT
TRBJ2-6 TRBV9 ASSGYVGANVLT
TRBJ1-6 TRBV7-9 AGSTRDSGNSPLH
TRBJ2-3 TRBV5-6 ASSRPSQDTQY
TRBJ2-3 TRBV30 AWSSGASADTQY
TRBJ1-6 TRBV12-3/TRBV12-4 ASSLDRNTYNSPLH
TRBJ2-3 TRBV5-6 ASSWTSGMDTQY
TRBJ2-5 TRBV29-1 SVGGRSSSQERTQY
TRBJ2-1 TRBV7-9 ASSFVTSDNEQF